Each of the 21 T cell receptor beta chains below was sequenced from the same sample in a study of T cells in Graves' hyperthyroidism and ophthalmopathy (dated by TCRdb to the late 2010s). The method behind the library was multiplex PCR. Sequencing used an Illumina HiSeq 2000. TCR beta CDR3 regions were amplified from RNA transcripts. A first-round RT-PCR of the TCR CDR3 used the HTBI primer set with the Qiagen OneStep RT-PCR kit. TCRdb trimmed the raw reads at Q25, called clones with MiXCR and kept productive beta chains. Identical CDR3 protein sequences are pooled into one entry, listed with their most common genes and DNA. The sample table records hundreds of thousands of distinct CDR3 sequences; 35% to 40% of these occur just once. Clones ranked in the top ten supply approximately 8.7% of the sample. The sequencing input was blood. All receptors come from a man younger than 30 with Graves' hyperthyroidism.

This clonotype was seen repeatedly, ten times or more. This chain joins TRBV29-1 and TRBJ2-7; D is uncertain. CDR3 length: 13 residues. Per germline, CDR1 SQVTM and CDR2 ANQGSEA. V lost 7 bases, J lost 2 bases, and 15 bases lay in between. In DNA, the CDR3 is TGCAGCGCCAAAAATCGGGCAGCCTACGAGCAGTACTTC. Encoded protein: CSAKNRAAYEQYF.

As for this clonotype: Given a much more abundant clone one base away, this may be a read error. The chain combines TRBV2 with TRBJ1-4; D gene unclear. The length of the CDR3 is 15 residues. Germline assignment: CDR1 SNHLY and CDR2 FYNNEI. Deletions cut 6 bases from V and 0 bases from J, with 11 bases between. The CDR3 bases are TGTGCCAGCAGAATGAGCAGTGCAACTAATGAAAAACTGTTTTTT. It is translated as CASRMSSATNEKLFF.

The rearrangement links TRBV7-2 to TRBJ2-5; possible D gene TRBD1, 5 bases. V was trimmed by 5 bases and J by 3 bases, leaving 10 bases between them. The CDR3 has 13 amino acids. CDR1 and CDR2 from the germline V gene are SGHTA and FQGNSA. The CDR3: CASSPQGKETQYF. CDR3 bases: TGTGCCAGCAGCCCCCAGGGTAAAGAGACCCAGTACTTC.

V is TRBV9 and J is TRBJ1-6; TRBD1 aligns across 7 bases. The CDR3 is 15 amino acids. V lost 1 base, J lost 7 bases, and 5 bases stayed unmatched. The germline CDR1 and CDR2 sequences are SGDLS and YYNGEE. The CDR3 nucleotides are TGTGCCAGCAGCGTAACCGGGACAGAAAATTCACCCCTCCACTTT. This sequence encodes CASSVTGTENSPLHF.

This clonotype was observed a handful of times. V is TRBV6-1 and J is TRBJ2-7; 11 bases match TRBD2. Germline V gene lookup returns CDR1 MNHNS and CDR2 SASEGT. CDR3 size: 14 residues. V gave up 4 bases and J gave up 7 bases; unmatched junction bases: 6. The CDR3 here is CASSALAGEVEQYF. In nucleotides, the CDR3 is TGTGCCAGCAGTGCACTAGCGGGAGAAGTTGAGCAGTACTTC.

The chain is built from TRBV7-2 and TRBJ2-2; D could derive from TRBD1 or TRBD2 (5 bases each). Germline CDR1 SGHTA, CDR2 FQGNSA. Trimming cost V 6 bases and J 7 bases, with 18 bases left between them. The CDR3 length is 15 residues. The DNA of the CDR3 is TGTGCCAGCAGTCGCCCCGGGACGGCCATCGGGGAGCTGTTTTTT. Translating it yields CASSRPGTAIGELFF.

Comments on this clonotype: Relative to the germline gene, one junction end is altered; a read error may explain this. V and J are TRBV10-3 and TRBJ1-6; D is unresolved. This CDR3 is built from 17 residues. The germline gives CDR1 ENHRY, CDR2 SYGVKD. CDR3: CASSYLTDIRYNSPLHF. CDR3 DNA: TGTGCCAGCAGTTACCTTACCGACATACGCTATAATTCACCCCTCCACTTT.

This sequence joins TRBV20-1 and TRBJ2-7; 8 bases fit TRBD1. Germline CDR1 is DFQATT and CDR2 is SNEGSKA (reference sequence). The CDR3 spans 10 residues. V gave up 6 bases and J gave up 12 bases; unmatched junction bases: 7. The CDR3 spells CSAERDRLYF. The DNA for the CDR3 is TGCAGTGCAGAACGGGACAGGTTGTACTTC.

For this clonotype: A read error may account for a junction end that differs from germline. The genes are TRBV7-9 and TRBJ1-1, with unresolved D. The CDR3 contains 11 residues. Germline CDR1 and CDR2: SEHNR and FQNEAQ (reference sequence). CDR3 protein: CASRLGDEAFF. The CDR3 coding sequence is TGTGCCAGCAGGTTAGGAGATGAAGCTTTCTTT.

This clonotype has at least ten counts. The chain recombines TRBV29-1 with TRBJ1-5; no reliable D call. Germline V CDR1 and CDR2: SQVTM, ANQGSEA. This CDR3 has 14 residues. Trimming left V 4 bases short and J 4 bases short, with 14 bases between. The CDR3 DNA sequence: TGCAGCGTTGTTGGACGAGGCGAGAATCAGCCCCAGCATTTT. Encoded protein: CSVVGRGENQPQHF.

The rearrangement uses TRBV16 and TRBJ1-6; D might be TRBD1 (5 bases). V dropped 4 bases and J dropped 10 bases, with 23 bases sitting between them. The CDR3 extends over 17 amino acids. The V gene's germline CDR1 is KGHSY and CDR2 FQNENV. This chain's CDR3 is CASSPTLRGETDSPLHF. The CDR3 DNA sequence: TGTGCCAGCAGCCCTACTCTGAGGGGAGAAACGGACTCACCCCTCCACTTT. Complete variable domain (other parts from reference TRBV16 and TRBJ1-6): GEEVAQTPKHLVRGEGQKAKLYCAPIKGHSYVFWYQQVLKNEFKFLISFQNENVFDETGMPKERFSAKCLPNSPCSLEIQATKLEDSAVYFCASSPTLRGETDSPLHFGNGTRLTVT.

CDR3 nucleotide sequence: TGTGCCAGCAGCGAGATCACCGGACGTCCAGGGGGCGTCTCTGGAAACACCATATATTTT. Encoded protein: CASSEITGRPGGVSGNTIYF. The chain joins TRBV7-9 to TRBJ1-3; 8 positions agree with TRBD1. This CDR3 is built from 20 residues. With V trimmed by 5 bases and J by 0 bases, 18 bases remained unmatched. Germline V CDR1 and CDR2: SEHNR, FQNEAQ (reference sequence).

The chain joins TRBV19 to TRBJ2-7; 12 positions match TRBD1. The germline V gene has CDR1 LNHDA and CDR2 SQIVND (reference sequence). The CDR3 has 14 residues. This CDR3 reads CASPLGQGADEQYF. CDR3 in DNA: TGTGCTAGTCCGCTGGGACAGGGGGCAGACGAGCAGTACTTC. The variable domain in full, with the rest retrieved from reference TRBV19 and TRBJ2-7, is DGGITQSPKYLFRKEGQNVTLSCEQNLNHDAMYWYRQDPGQGLRLIYYSQIVNDFQKGDIAEGYSVSREKKESFPLTVTSAQKNPTAFYLCASPLGQGADEQYFGPGTRLTVT.

For the CDR3, the DNA is TGCAGCGTCCCGGGACAGGGGAGCAATCAGCCCCAGCATTTT. Residues: CSVPGQGSNQPQHF. The chain joins TRBV29-1 to TRBJ1-5; 10 bases line up with TRBD1. V trimming: 6 bases; J trimming: 1 base; junction bases outside the gene matches: 3. Per the germline V gene, CDR1 is SQVTM and CDR2 is ANQGSEA. The CDR3 totals 14 residues. Filled out from reference TRBV29-1 and TRBJ1-5, the complete variable domain reads SAVISQKPSRDICQRGTSLTIQCQVDSQVTMMFWYRQQPGQSLTLIATANQGSEATYESGFVIDKFPISRPNLTFSTLTVSNMSPEDSSIYLCSVPGQGSNQPQHFGDGTRLSIL.

The sample holds a few counts of this clonotype. The rearrangement joins TRBV5-1 to TRBJ1-4; D is unresolved. V gave up 2 bases and J gave up 0 bases, with 17 bases separating them. CDR3 size: 18 residues. CDR1 and CDR2 from the germline V gene are SGHRS and YFSETQ. CDR3 in amino acids: CASSFGEDFNPTNEKLFF. In nucleotides, the CDR3 is TGCGCCAGCAGCTTCGGGGAAGACTTTAATCCAACTAATGAAAAACTGTTTTTT.

Points on this clonotype: The junction differs from germline at one of its ends, possibly a read error. The V and J genes are TRBV2 and TRBJ2-5; D is perhaps TRBD1 (6 bases). The CDR3 is 15 residues long. Per the germline V gene, CDR1 is SNHLY and CDR2 is FYNNEI. The CDR3 loop reads CASSEGGVPQETQYF. The CDR3, as DNA: TGTGCCAGCAGCGAAGGGGGAGTCCCCCAAGAGACCCAGTACTTC.

The chain employs TRBV2 and TRBJ1-6, with D tentatively TRBD1 (5 bases). Deletions cut 5 bases from V and 7 bases from J, with 18 bases between. The germline V gene has CDR1 SNHLY and CDR2 FYNNEI. There are 16 residues in the CDR3. The CDR3, as DNA: TGTGCCAGCAGTTTATCGGGGCCCTATGAGAATTCACCCCTCCACTTT. Its protein product is CASSLSGPYENSPLHF.

This clonotype was recorded a few times. The V call is TRBV7-9, the J call TRBJ2-7, with D possibly being TRBD1 (6 bases). Germline CDR1 and CDR2: SEHNR and FQNEAQ (reference sequence). CDR3 length: 16 amino acids. Trimming pared 3 bases from V and 0 bases from J, leaving 15 bases between. CDR3 sequence: CASSFAGAESSYEQYF. The CDR3 DNA reads as TGTGCCAGCAGCTTTGCAGGGGCGGAAAGCTCCTACGAGCAGTACTTC. The variable domain in full, with the rest retrieved from reference TRBV7-9 and TRBJ2-7, is DTGVSQNPRHKITKRGQNVTFRCDPISEHNRLYWYRQTLGQGPEFLTYFQNEAQLEKSRLLSDRFSAERPKGSFSTLEIQRTEQGDSAMYLCASSFAGAESSYEQYFGPGTRLTVT.

This clonotype showed up just a few times. The chain recombines TRBV2 with TRBJ1-2; D is unclear. This CDR3 is built from 12 residues. Germline values: CDR1 SNHLY, CDR2 FYNNEI. V lost 5 bases, J lost 8 bases, and 12 bases lay in between. CDR3 nucleotide sequence: TGTGCCAGCAGTTCCCCCCGCCGGGGCTACACCTTC. Translated, it gives CASSSPRRGYTF.

The chain employs TRBV29-1 and TRBJ1-3; maybe TRBD1 (6 bases). The CDR3 length is 13 residues. Germline loops: CDR1 SQVTM, CDR2 ANQGSEA. Deletions cut 4 bases from V and 0 bases from J, with 7 bases between. CDR3 amino acids: CSVGTDSGNTIYF. CDR3 nucleotide sequence: TGCAGCGTTGGGACAGACTCTGGAAACACCATATATTTT.

V usage is TRBV20-1 and J usage is TRBJ1-5; D call uncertain. The CDR3 extends over 15 amino acids. V was clipped by 0 bases and J by 3 bases, with 12 bases between them. Germline values: CDR1 DFQATT, CDR2 SNEGSKA (reference sequence). The CDR3 here is CSARDLARVNQPQHF. CDR3 DNA: TGCAGTGCTAGAGATCTCGCGCGGGTCAATCAGCCCCAGCATTTT.